This is a list of T cell receptor beta chains from one sample in a study of blood T cell repertoires in COVID-19. The table came from immunoSEQ multiplex PCR; TCRdb's copy has only in-frame clones and leaves some out. The sample contains roughly 270,000 clones, approximately 85% of which appear only once. Sequenced material: peripheral blood. These receptors were obtained from a man in his fifties or sixties with active or convalescent COVID-19. CDR3s include the opening cysteine and the closing phenylalanine or tryptophan. D genes are given only for firm matches.

TRBV9,NA,TRBJ2-5,CASSGPRAAQYF
TRBV18,TRBD1,TRBJ1-4,CASSETGPNEKLFF
TRBV5-6,NA,TRBJ1-2,CASSLVGDQRGGRGYTF
TRBV5-1,NA,TRBJ1-4,CASSVTFGGAKEKLFF
TRBV4-2,NA,TRBJ2-7,CASSQDAGSYEQYF
TRBV19,TRBD1,TRBJ2-7,CASSTPRTGASYEQYF
TRBV18,NA,TRBJ1-3,CASSPGPGNTIYF
TRBV3-1/TRBV3-2,NA,TRBJ1-1,CASSPNRGGAFF
TRBV2,TRBD1,TRBJ2-2,CASTGGPNTGELFF
TRBV2,NA,TRBJ1-6,CASSGQSSYNSPLHF
TRBV6-5,NA,TRBJ2-2,CASNPSAYNTGELFF
TRBV7-2,TRBD1,TRBJ1-5,CASSLRQGDRGNQPQHF
TRBV6-5,TRBD1,TRBJ1-3,CASTPGQLGNTIYF
TRBV19,NA,TRBJ1-1,CASSITQIMNTEAFF
TRBV7-8,NA,TRBJ2-7,CASSPYRLTRSSSYEQYF
TRBV20-1,NA,TRBJ1-1,CSASRGNTEAFF
TRBV14,NA,TRBJ2-7,CASSQEGYFAYEQYF
TRBV5-1,TRBD2,TRBJ2-1,CASSRYGTSPYNEQFF
TRBV7-8,TRBD1,TRBJ2-3,CASSFGQGLRATDTQYF
TRBV19,TRBD1,TRBJ2-7,CASSIDHPSDRSKQGTYYEQYF
TRBV5-8,TRBD1,TRBJ1-5,CASSLGQGGPPQHF
TRBV9,NA,TRBJ1-6,CASSESAGNSPLHF
TRBV5-6,NA,TRBJ2-7,CASSLARELYF
TRBV11-1,NA,TRBJ1-2,CASSSPRQKNYGYTF
TRBV5-4,NA,TRBJ2-1,CASSLAMRNEQFF
TRBV3-1/TRBV3-2,NA,TRBJ2-7,CASSHEQGASYEQYF
TRBV28,TRBD1,TRBJ2-5,CASSLNRPGGKETQYF
TRBV9,NA,TRBJ2-7,CASSVVGGNEQYF
TRBV10-1,TRBD2,TRBJ2-3,CASSESPETSGRTDTQYF
TRBV30,NA,TRBJ2-5,CAWNAGRGAQETQYF
TRBV5-5,TRBD1,TRBJ1-2,CAAGQGPSNYGYTF
TRBV7-2,NA,TRBJ2-5,CASSLGPTETQYF
TRBV3-1/TRBV3-2,NA,TRBJ1-3,CASSSFHGGTDTIYF
TRBV4-1,NA,TRBJ2-3,CASSLQGLAYSTDTQYF
TRBV11-2,NA,TRBJ2-3,CASSRSGALRYF
TRBV5-5,TRBD1,TRBJ1-6,CASSWGQGAGSPLHF
TRBV28,NA,TRBJ1-5,CASSFSGKGNQPQHF
TRBV6-6,NA,TRBJ1-3,CASSYAQGYGNTIYF
TRBV28,TRBD2,TRBJ2-2,CASKMGGIPGELFF
TRBV19,TRBD1,TRBJ2-7,CASSISTGGTYEQYF
TRBV29-1,NA,TRBJ1-2,CSVRWDYGYTF
TRBV5-1,NA,TRBJ2-2,CASSQSQGGELFF
TRBV20-1,NA,TRBJ2-7,CSAREGREQYF